This T cell receptor beta chain was identified in a study of blood T cell repertoires in COVID-19. On the study more broadly: From T cells, B-cell-depleted T cells, or PBMCs came the material, which was cDNA or gDNA.

Authors' data handling: Researchers report that nucleated cell counts were estimated from reference gene primer amplification. The repertoire was sequenced with immunoSEQ multiplex PCR; TCRdb's copy has only in-frame clones and lacks some. From that table come the V and J calls and clone size; the DNA was used to work out D and trimming. The table has about 140,000 clones, around 76% seen once; the top ten hold less than 4.5%. The CDR3 spans 14 residues. Trimming took 7 bases from V and 4 from J; bases not matched to a gene: 6. CDR1 WSHSY and CDR2 SAAADI come from the germline V gene. This TCR derives from a man aged 55 to 69 with acute or convalescent COVID-19. The sequencing input was peripheral blood. The chain uses TRBV10-2 and TRBJ2-7, with 11 positions matching TRBD1. CDR3 sequence: CASNGQGAEYEQYF. CDR3 nucleotide sequence: TGCGCCAGCAATGGACAGGGGGCAGAGTACGAGCAGTACTTC.